The clone carrying this T cell receptor beta chain was picked up a small number of times. Its antigen is unknown. No fewer than 7 million PBMCs went into each sample. The sample comes from a study of blood T cells in healthy people across ages. Points from the study as a whole: Strong correlation linked observed beta diversity and percent naive T cells. Naive and antigen-experienced cells could not be conclusively compared, given unsorted PBMCs. Greater diversity and more naive CD4+ cells were seen in long-lived donors than in aged donors.

Together with a sample-barcoded 5' primer, a J-beta primer mix was included in a second PCR lasting about 6 to 11 cycles. TCRdb re-analysed the 5' RACE reads in MiXCR, keeping a single row per CDR3 protein. Here the sample spans around 800,000 distinct CDR3 sequences, approximately 55% being singletons. V shed 1 base and J shed 11 bases, with 9 bases lying between them. The CDR3 has 11 residues. The TCR sequence derives from an older man in good health. The chain employs TRBV12-3 or TRBV12-4 and TRBJ2-7; D is perhaps TRBD1 (5 bases). The source material was blood. DNA of the CDR3: TGTGCCAGCAGTTTAGGGCCCAGGGAGTACTTC. As protein: CASSLGPREYF.